This is a list of T cell receptor beta chains from one sample in a study of post-analysis software for immune sequencing data. TCRdb independently ran MiXCR on the PCR reads; one entry per CDR3 protein. Found here are roughly 800,000 distinct CDR3 sequences, 46% of them singletons; the top ten hold roughly 4.9%. The sample comprised blood. These receptors originate from a girl aged 5-17 years with multiple sclerosis. Each CDR3 is given with its conserved first and last residue. Each record gives: clone size, J gene, D gene, V gene, CDR3 protein, CDR3 DNA. A D gene is named only where the DNA matches it firmly. Clone size appears in some rows only: once, few, many, or a class for an expanded clone.

few TRBJ1-2 . TRBV6-5 CASSGSRAGIGYTF TGTGCCAGCAGTGGATCCCGCGCGGGAATTGGCTACACCTTC
. TRBJ2-1 . TRBV7-9 CASSFLKAGEQFF TGTGCCAGCAGCTTTCTTAAGGCGGGTGAGCAGTTCTTC
. TRBJ1-2 TRBD1 TRBV29-1 CSVPGQGAVYGYTF TGCAGCGTTCCGGGACAGGGGGCTGTCTATGGCTACACCTTC
. TRBJ1-5 . TRBV12-3/TRBV12-4 CASSQKYSNQPQHF TGTGCCAGCAGCCAAAAATATAGCAATCAGCCCCAGCATTTT
. TRBJ1-2 . TRBV19 CASSPAAARGYTF TGTGCCAGTAGCCCGGCGGCAGCCCGCGGCTACACCTTC
. TRBJ2-7 . TRBV15 CATSGDSYEQYF TGTGCCACCAGTGGGGACTCCTACGAGCAGTACTTC
few TRBJ2-3 . TRBV27 CASGFGGVPQYF TGTGCCAGCGGATTTGGAGGGGTCCCGCAGTATTTT
. TRBJ2-5 TRBD1 TRBV7-9 CASSPWTGSGTQYF TGTGCCAGCAGCCCCTGGACAGGGTCCGGGACCCAGTACTTC
few TRBJ2-3 . TRBV5-1 CASRNDGTDTQYF TGCGCCAGCCGCAACGACGGCACAGATACGCAGTATTTT
few TRBJ2-7 . TRBV4-2 CASSQFAEQYF TGTGCCAGCAGCCAATTCGCCGAGCAGTACTTC
. TRBJ2-1 TRBD2 TRBV15 CATSPGTSDYNEQFF TGTGCCACCAGCCCCGGGACTAGCGACTACAATGAGCAGTTCTTC
. TRBJ2-7 . TRBV6-1 CASRAQGTSYEQYF TGTGCCAGCAGGGCACAGGGTACATCCTACGAGCAGTACTTC
few TRBJ1-2 TRBD1 TRBV12-3/TRBV12-4 CASSDGTARGYTF TGTGCCAGCAGTGACGGGACAGCTCGTGGCTACACCTTC
. TRBJ2-7 . TRBV25-1 CASSPRFYEQYF TGTGCCAGCAGTCCACGTTTTTACGAGCAGTACTTC
few TRBJ2-1 TRBD1 TRBV29-1 CSVGTGWGGEQFF TGCAGCGTTGGGACAGGGTGGGGTGGAGAGCAGTTCTTC
. TRBJ2-5 . TRBV20-1 CSARNEGQETQYF TGCAGTGCTAGGAACGAAGGGCAAGAGACCCAGTACTTC
. TRBJ2-7 . TRBV5-1 CASSFPRGSSYEQYF TGCGCCAGCAGCTTTCCTCGGGGGAGCTCCTACGAGCAGTACTTC
. TRBJ2-7 . TRBV24-1 CATSDPPGIEQYF TGTGCCACCAGTGATCCTCCGGGGATCGAGCAGTACTTC
. TRBJ1-2 . TRBV29-1 CSVMGKVYGYTF TGCAGCGTAATGGGTAAGGTGTATGGCTACACCTTC
. TRBJ2-7 TRBD2 TRBV6-2/TRBV6-3 CASRGLAGSYEQYF TGTGCCAGCAGGGGACTAGCGGGCTCCTACGAGCAGTACTTC
. TRBJ2-1 TRBD2 TRBV24-1 CATSDLSGRGSYNEQFF TGTGCCACCAGTGATCTTAGCGGGAGAGGGTCCTACAATGAGCAGTTCTTC
. TRBJ2-7 . TRBV10-3 CAISGTNYEQYF TGTGCCATCAGTGGGACAAACTACGAGCAGTACTTC
. TRBJ2-1 TRBD2 TRBV4-2 CASSHVSGRADNEQFF TGTGCCAGCAGCCATGTTAGCGGGAGAGCCGACAATGAGCAGTTCTTC
. TRBJ2-6 . TRBV14 CASSPLGSSGANVLTF TGTGCCAGCAGCCCCCTGGGGAGCTCTGGGGCCAACGTCCTGACTTTC
. TRBJ1-5 . TRBV19 CASSIASNQPQHF TGTGCCAGTAGTATAGCTAGCAATCAGCCCCAGCATTTT
. TRBJ1-2 TRBD1 TRBV6-1 CASSGRGANYGYTF TGTGCCAGCAGTGGCAGGGGGGCCAACTATGGCTACACCTTC
. TRBJ2-1 TRBD1 TRBV6-1 CASVTGFRYYNEQFF TGTGCCAGCGTGACAGGGTTTAGGTACTACAATGAGCAGTTCTTC
. TRBJ2-7 TRBD2 TRBV3-1 CASSQNGRNEQYF TGTGCCAGCAGCCAAAACGGGAGGAACGAGCAGTACTTC
. TRBJ2-4 . TRBV7-9 CASRRWNSENIQYF TGTGCCAGCAGGAGATGGAATAGCGAAAACATTCAGTACTTC
few TRBJ2-5 TRBD2 TRBV12-3/TRBV12-4 CASSSTTSRETQYF TGTGCCAGCAGTTCTACGACTAGCCGGGAGACCCAGTACTTC
many TRBJ2-1 . TRBV9 CASSVNYNEQFF TGTGCCAGCAGCGTGAATTACAATGAGCAGTTCTTC
many TRBJ1-1 TRBD1 TRBV20-1 CSASRGQDTEAFF TGCAGTGCTAGTAGGGGACAGGACACTGAAGCTTTCTTT
once TRBJ2-7 . TRBV7-2 CASRLTSSCEQYF TGTGCCAGCAGACTAACGAGCTCCTGCGAGCAGTACTTC
few TRBJ2-1 . TRBV5-6 CASSLAGAIGSYNEQFF TGTGCCAGCAGCTTGGCAGGCGCGATCGGCTCCTACAATGAGCAGTTCTTC
once TRBJ2-7 TRBD1 TRBV12-3/TRBV12-4 CASSPTGTGGIYEQYF TGTGCCAGCAGCCCTACCGGGACAGGGGGGATCTACGAGCAGTACTTC
. TRBJ2-7 . TRBV4-1 CASSPVPELEQYF TGCGCCAGCAGCCCAGTCCCAGAGCTCGAGCAGTACTTC
. TRBJ1-2 . TRBV6-5 CASSYGRGLTNYGYTF TGTGCCAGCAGTTACGGCCGGGGCCTTACTAACTATGGCTACACCTTC
. TRBJ2-2 . TRBV11-2 CASSPLRRLSPGELFF TGTGCCAGCAGCCCCTTACGGCGGTTGAGCCCCGGGGAGCTGTTTTTT
. TRBJ2-1 . TRBV7-2 CASSLALTSLWYNEQFF TGTGCCAGCAGCTTAGCCCTAACTAGTCTTTGGTACAATGAGCAGTTCTTC
. TRBJ2-4 . TRBV7-9 CASSAGPISYEQYF TGTGCCAGCAGCGCGGGACCGATATCCTATGAGCAGTACTTC
. TRBJ2-5 . TRBV18 CASSPLPGRTRGETQYF TGTGCCAGCTCACCCTTACCGGGACGCACACGGGGGGAGACCCAGTACTTC
few TRBJ2-1 . TRBV29-1 CSVDGGSDDEQFF TGCAGCGTGGATGGGGGTAGCGACGATGAGCAGTTCTTC
few TRBJ1-4 . TRBV20-1 CSARDLFYEKLFF TGCAGTGCAAGGGACCTCTTCTATGAAAAACTGTTTTTT
. TRBJ2-1 TRBD2 TRBV6-1 CASSQSLTSGDIDEQFF TGTGCCAGCAGCCAGTCCCTTACTAGCGGGGACATCGATGAGCAGTTCTTC
. TRBJ2-5 . TRBV7-2 CASSLAVVGAGEETQYF TGTGCCAGCAGCTTAGCGGTGGTGGGGGCCGGGGAAGAGACCCAGTACTTC